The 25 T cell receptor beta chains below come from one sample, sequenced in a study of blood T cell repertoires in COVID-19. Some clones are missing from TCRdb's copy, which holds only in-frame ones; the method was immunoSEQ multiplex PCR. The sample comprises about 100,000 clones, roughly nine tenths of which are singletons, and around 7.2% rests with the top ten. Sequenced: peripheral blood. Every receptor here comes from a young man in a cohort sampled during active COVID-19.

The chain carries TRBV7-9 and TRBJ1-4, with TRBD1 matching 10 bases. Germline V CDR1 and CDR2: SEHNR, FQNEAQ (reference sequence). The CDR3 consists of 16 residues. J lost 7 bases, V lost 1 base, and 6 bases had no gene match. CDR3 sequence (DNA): TGTGCCAGCAGCTTAGTTTCGACAGGGGGCGTTGAAAAACTGTTTTTT. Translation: CASSLVSTGGVEKLFF.

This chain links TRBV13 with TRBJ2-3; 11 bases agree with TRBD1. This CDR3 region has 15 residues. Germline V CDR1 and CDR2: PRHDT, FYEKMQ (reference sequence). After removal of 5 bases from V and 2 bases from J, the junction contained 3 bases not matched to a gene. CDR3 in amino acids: CASSQGQGVTDTQYF. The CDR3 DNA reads TGTGCCAGCAGCCAGGGACAGGGGGTCACAGATACGCAGTATTTT.

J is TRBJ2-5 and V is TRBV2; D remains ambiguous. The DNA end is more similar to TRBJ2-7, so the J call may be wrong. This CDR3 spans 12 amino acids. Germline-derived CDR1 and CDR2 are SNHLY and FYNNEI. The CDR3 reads CASSLRLNEQYF. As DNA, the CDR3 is TGTGCCAGCAGCCTCAGACTGAACGAGCAGTACTTC.

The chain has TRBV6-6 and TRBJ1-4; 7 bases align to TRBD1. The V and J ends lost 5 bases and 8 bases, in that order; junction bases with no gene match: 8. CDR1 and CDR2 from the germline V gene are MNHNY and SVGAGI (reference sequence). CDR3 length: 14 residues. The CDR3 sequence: CASSPGGRGEKLFF. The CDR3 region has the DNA TGTGCCAGCAGTCCAGGGGGACGGGGAGAAAAACTGTTTTTT.

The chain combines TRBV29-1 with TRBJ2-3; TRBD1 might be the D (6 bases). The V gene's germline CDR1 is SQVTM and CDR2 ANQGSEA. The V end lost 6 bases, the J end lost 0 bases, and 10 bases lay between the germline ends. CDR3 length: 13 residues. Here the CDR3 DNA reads TGCAGCGTAACAGGGCAAAGCACAGATACGCAGTATTTT. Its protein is CSVTGQSTDTQYF.

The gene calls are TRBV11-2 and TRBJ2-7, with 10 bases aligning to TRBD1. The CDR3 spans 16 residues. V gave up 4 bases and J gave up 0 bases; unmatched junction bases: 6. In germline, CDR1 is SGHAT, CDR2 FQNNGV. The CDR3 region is CASSSRDRGNSYEQYF. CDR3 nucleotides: TGTGCCAGCAGCTCCCGGGACAGGGGCAACTCCTACGAGCAGTACTTC.

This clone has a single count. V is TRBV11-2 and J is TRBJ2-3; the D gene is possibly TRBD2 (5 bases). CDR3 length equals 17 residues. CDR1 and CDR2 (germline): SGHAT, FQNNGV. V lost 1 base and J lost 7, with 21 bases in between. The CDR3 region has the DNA TGTGCCAGCAGCTTAGTCCGATCGAGTCCCCCGGGGAATACGCAGTATTTT. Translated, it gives CASSLVRSSPPGNTQYF. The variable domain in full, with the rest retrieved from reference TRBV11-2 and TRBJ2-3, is EAGVAQSPRYKIIEKRQSVAFWCNPISGHATLYWYQQILGQGPKLLIQFQNNGVVDDSQLPKDRFSAERLKGVDSTLKIQPAKLEDSAVYLCASSLVRSSPPGNTQYFGPGTRLTVL.

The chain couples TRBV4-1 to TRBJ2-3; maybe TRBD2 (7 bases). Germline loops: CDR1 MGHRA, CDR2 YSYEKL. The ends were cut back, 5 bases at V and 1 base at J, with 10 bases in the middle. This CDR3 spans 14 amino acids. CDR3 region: CASSLGGRTDTQYF. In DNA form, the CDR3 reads TGCGCCAGCAGCTTGGGGGGGCGCACAGATACGCAGTATTTT.

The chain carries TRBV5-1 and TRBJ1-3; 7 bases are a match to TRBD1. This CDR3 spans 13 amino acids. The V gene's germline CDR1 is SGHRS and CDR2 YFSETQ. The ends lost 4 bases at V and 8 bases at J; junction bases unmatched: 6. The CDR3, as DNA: TGCGCCAGCAGCCAGACAGGGTCGGACACCATATATTTT. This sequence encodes CASSQTGSDTIYF.

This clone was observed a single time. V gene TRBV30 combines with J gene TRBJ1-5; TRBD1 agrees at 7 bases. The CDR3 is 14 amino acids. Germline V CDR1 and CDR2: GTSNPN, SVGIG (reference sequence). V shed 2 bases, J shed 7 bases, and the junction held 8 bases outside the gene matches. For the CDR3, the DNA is TGTGCCTGGAGTTTAGACAGGGCTTGGCAGCCCCAGCATTTT. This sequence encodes CAWSLDRAWQPQHF.

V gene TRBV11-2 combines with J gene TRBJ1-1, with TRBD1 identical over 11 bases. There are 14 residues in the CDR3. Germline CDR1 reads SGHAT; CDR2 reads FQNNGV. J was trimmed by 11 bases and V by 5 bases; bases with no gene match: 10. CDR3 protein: CASSQYRDRGVAFF. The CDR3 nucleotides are TGTGCCAGCAGCCAATACCGGGACAGGGGGGTGGCTTTCTTT.

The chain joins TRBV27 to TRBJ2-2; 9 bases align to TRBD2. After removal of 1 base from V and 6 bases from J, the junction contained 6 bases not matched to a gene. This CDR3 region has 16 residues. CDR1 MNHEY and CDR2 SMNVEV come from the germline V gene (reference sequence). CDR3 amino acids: CASSLYSGGGSGELFF. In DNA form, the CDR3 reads TGTGCCAGCAGTTTATATAGCGGGGGAGGGTCCGGGGAGCTGTTTTTT.

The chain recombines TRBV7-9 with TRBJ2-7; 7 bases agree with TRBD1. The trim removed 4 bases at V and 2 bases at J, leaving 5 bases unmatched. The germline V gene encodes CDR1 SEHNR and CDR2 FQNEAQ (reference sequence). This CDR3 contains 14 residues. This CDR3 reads CASSSRDSPYEQYF. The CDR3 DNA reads TGTGCCAGCAGCTCTCGGGACAGCCCCTACGAGCAGTACTTC.

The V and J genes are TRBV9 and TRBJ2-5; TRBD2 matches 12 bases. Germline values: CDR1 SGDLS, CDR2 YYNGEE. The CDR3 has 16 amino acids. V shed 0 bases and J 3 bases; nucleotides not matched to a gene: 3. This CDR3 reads CASSVELAGGKETQYF. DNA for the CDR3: TGTGCCAGCAGCGTAGAACTAGCGGGGGGAAAAGAGACCCAGTACTTC.

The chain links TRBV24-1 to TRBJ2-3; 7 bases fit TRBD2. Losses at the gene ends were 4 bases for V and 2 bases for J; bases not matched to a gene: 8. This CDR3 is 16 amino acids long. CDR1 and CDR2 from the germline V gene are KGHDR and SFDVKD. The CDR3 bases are TGTGCCACCAGTGAACGGATTGCGGGAGCCACAGATACGCAGTATTTT. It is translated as CATSERIAGATDTQYF.

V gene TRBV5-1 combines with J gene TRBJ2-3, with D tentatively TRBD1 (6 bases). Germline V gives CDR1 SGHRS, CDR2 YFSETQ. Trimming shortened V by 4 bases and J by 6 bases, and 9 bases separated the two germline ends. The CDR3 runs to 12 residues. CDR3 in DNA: TGCGCCAGCAGCCCTAGGGGGGATACGCAGTATTTT. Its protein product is CASSPRGDTQYF.

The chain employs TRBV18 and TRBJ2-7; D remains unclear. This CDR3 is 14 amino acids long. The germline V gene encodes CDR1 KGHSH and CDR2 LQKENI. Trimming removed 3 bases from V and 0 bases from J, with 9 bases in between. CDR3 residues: CASSPLESSYEQYF. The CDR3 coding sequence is TGTGCCAGCTCACCTTTAGAGAGCTCCTACGAGCAGTACTTC.

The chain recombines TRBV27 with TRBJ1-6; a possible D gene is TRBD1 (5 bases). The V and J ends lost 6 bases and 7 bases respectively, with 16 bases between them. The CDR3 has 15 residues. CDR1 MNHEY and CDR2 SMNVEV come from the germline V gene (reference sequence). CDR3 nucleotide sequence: TGTGCCAGCAGCCCTTCCAGGGTTTTCAATTCACCCCTCCACTTT. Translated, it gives CASSPSRVFNSPLHF.

The CDR3 here is CATSRRGSPSTDTQYF. The CDR3 DNA is TGTGCCACCAGTAGGCGGGGAAGCCCCTCCACAGATACGCAGTATTTT. This chain uses TRBV24-1 with TRBJ2-3; the D gene is possibly TRBD2 (6 bases). V was pared by 6 bases and J by 2 bases, with 17 bases between. CDR3 length: 16 amino acids. The germline V gene encodes CDR1 KGHDR and CDR2 SFDVKD.

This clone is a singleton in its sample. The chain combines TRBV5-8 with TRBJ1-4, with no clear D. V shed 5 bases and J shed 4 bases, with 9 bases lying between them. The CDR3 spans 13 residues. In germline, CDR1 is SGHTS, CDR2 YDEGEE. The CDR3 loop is CASRRQVNEKLFF. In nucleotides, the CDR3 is TGTGCCAGCAGAAGGCAGGTTAATGAAAAACTGTTTTTT.

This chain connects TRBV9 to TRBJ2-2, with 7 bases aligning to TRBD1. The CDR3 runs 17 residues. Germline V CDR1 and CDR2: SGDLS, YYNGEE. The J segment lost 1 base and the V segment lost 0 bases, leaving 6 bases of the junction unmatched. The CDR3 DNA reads TGTGCCAGCAGCGTAGGCCGGGACAGCTTGAACACCGGGGAGCTGTTTTTT. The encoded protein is CASSVGRDSLNTGELFF.

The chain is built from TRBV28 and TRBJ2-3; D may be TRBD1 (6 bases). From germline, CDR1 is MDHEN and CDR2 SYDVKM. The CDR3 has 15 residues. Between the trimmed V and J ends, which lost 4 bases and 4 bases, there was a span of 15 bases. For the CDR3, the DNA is TGTGCCAGCAGTTCCCCCCAGGGGTTAGCAGATACGCAGTATTTT. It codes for CASSSPQGLADTQYF.

CDR3 in DNA: TGTGCCAGCAGTTACTTACGGGGGGCTCTCGGGAACACTGAAGCTTTCTTT. Translated: CASSYLRGALGNTEAFF. The chain uses TRBV6-2 or TRBV6-3 and TRBJ1-1, with a possible D match to TRBD1 (6 bases). Germline CDR1 and CDR2: MNHEY and SVGEGT. This CDR3 has 17 amino acids. V was clipped by 1 base and J by 1 base, with 16 bases between them.

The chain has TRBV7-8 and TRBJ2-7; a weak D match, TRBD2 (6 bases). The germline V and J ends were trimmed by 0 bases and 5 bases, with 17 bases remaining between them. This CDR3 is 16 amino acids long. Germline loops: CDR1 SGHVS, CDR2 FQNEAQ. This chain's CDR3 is CASSLAKRDSGHEQYF. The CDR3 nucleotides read TGTGCCAGCAGCTTAGCGAAAAGGGATAGCGGCCACGAGCAGTACTTC.

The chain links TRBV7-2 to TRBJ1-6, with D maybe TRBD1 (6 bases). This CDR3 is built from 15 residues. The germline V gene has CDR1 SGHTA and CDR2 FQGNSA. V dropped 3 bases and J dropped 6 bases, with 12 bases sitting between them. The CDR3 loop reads CASSFGQGSNSPLHF. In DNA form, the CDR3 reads TGTGCCAGCAGCTTTGGCCAGGGGAGTAATTCACCCCTCCACTTT.